The 10 T cell receptor beta chains presented below share a single source sample, sequenced in a study of tumour-infiltrating T cells in Burkitt lymphoma. Generated by immunoSEQ multiplex PCR, the TCRdb table keeps only in-frame clones and is missing some. This table holds approximately 1,500 clones, approximately 17% found once. The sequenced sample consisted of tumor tissue. These receptors originate from a human donor with diffuse large B-cell lymphoma.

This clone was seen a handful of times. The CDR3 sequence is CASSPQAIQGPLGQYF. The CDR3 DNA reads as TGTGCCAGCTCACCGCAGGCCATACAAGGGCCATTGGGGCAGTACTTC. This chain links TRBV18 with TRBJ2-7, with D unclear. Germline loops: CDR1 KGHSH, CDR2 LQKENI. Deletions cut 3 bases from V and 9 bases from J, with 24 bases between. CDR3 length: 16 residues.

About this clone: The same CDR3 can be traced to other DNA sequences in this sample. The CDR3 DNA follows: TGTGCCAGCAGCTCCACAGGTGCCACTGAAGCTTTCTTT. Its protein is CASSSTGATEAFF. The chain uses TRBV7-6 and TRBJ1-1; possible D gene TRBD1, 5 bases. The length of the CDR3 is 13 residues. V was cut by 4 bases and J by 4 bases, with 10 bases left in between. CDR1 SGHVS and CDR2 FNYEAQ come from the germline V gene.

This clone was observed a few times. The chain couples TRBV6-5 to TRBJ1-2; possible D gene TRBD1, 5 bases. V was trimmed by 7 bases and J by 4 bases, leaving 10 bases between them. The CDR3 is 12 residues long. CDR1 MNHEY and CDR2 SVGAGI come from the germline V gene. CDR3 sequence (DNA): TGTGCCAGCATGGGACGAATCTATGGCTACACCTTC. This sequence encodes CASMGRIYGYTF.

The rearrangement joins TRBV5-6 to TRBJ1-2, with D perhaps TRBD1 (5 bases). CDR3 length equals 13 residues. V lost 2 bases to trimming and J lost 7 bases, with 12 bases between them. From germline, CDR1 is SGHDT and CDR2 YYEEEE. The CDR3 sequence: CASSFQGVGGYTF. Here the CDR3 DNA reads TGTGCCAGCAGCTTCCAGGGTGTCGGTGGCTACACCTTC. The full variable domain, completed using reference TRBV5-6 and TRBJ1-2, is DAGVTQSPTHLIKTRGQQVTLRCSPKSGHDTVSWYQQALGQGPQFIFQYYEEEERQRGNFPDRFSGHQFPNYSSELNVNALLLGDSALYLCASSFQGVGGYTFGSGTRLTVV.

The chain combines TRBV29-1 with TRBJ2-2, with a possible D match to TRBD2 (6 bases). Trimming removed 3 bases at V and 3 bases at J, with 11 bases between. The CDR3 sequence is 14 residues long. Germline-derived CDR1 and CDR2 are SQVTM and ANQGSEA. In nucleotides, the CDR3 is TGCAGCGTTGAGGGCGGGGTGGACACCGGGGAGCTGTTTTTT. It encodes CSVEGGVDTGELFF.

This clone was counted only a few times. J is TRBJ2-3 and V is TRBV10-2; 7 bases are a match to TRBD2. J was trimmed by 1 base and V by 6 bases; bases with no gene match: 4. Looked up from germline, CDR1 is WSHSY and CDR2 is SAAADI. There are 14 residues in the CDR3. The CDR3 reads CASSSLAGTDTQYF. In nucleotides, the CDR3 is TGCGCCAGCAGCTCCCTAGCGGGCACAGATACGCAGTATTTT.

This CDR3 reads CASSPGSNYGYTF. CDR3 nucleotide sequence: TGTGCCAGCTCACCGGGCAGTAACTATGGCTACACCTTC. V usage is TRBV18 and J usage is TRBJ1-2; no firm D call. This CDR3 is 13 amino acids long. Trimming pared 3 bases from V and 1 base from J, leaving 6 bases between. Germline-derived CDR1 and CDR2 are KGHSH and LQKENI.

The chain has TRBV2 and TRBJ1-5; D is possibly TRBD1 (5 bases). The V gene's germline CDR1 is SNHLY and CDR2 FYNNEI. Trimming pared 5 bases from V and 5 bases from J, leaving 10 bases between. The CDR3 is 13 residues long. CDR3 residues: CASSLDSYQPQHF. CDR3 in DNA: TGTGCCAGCAGTCTAGACAGTTATCAGCCCCAGCATTTT.

This clone turned up a few times. The DNA of the CDR3 is TGTGCCAGCAGCTTAGAAACAGGGAATCAGCCCCAGCATTTT. This codes for CASSLETGNQPQHF. The chain couples TRBV11-2 to TRBJ1-5; D may be TRBD1 (6 bases). The CDR3 consists of 14 residues. V dropped 0 bases and J dropped 4 bases, with 7 bases sitting between them. The germline V gene encodes CDR1 SGHAT and CDR2 FQNNGV. The full variable domain, rest sourced from reference TRBV11-2 and TRBJ1-5, is EAGVAQSPRYKIIEKRQSVAFWCNPISGHATLYWYQQILGQGPKLLIQFQNNGVVDDSQLPKDRFSAERLKGVDSTLKIQPAKLEDSAVYLCASSLETGNQPQHFGDGTRLSIL.

There are a few counts of this clone. CDR3 sequence: CASSPDRASNQPQHF. The CDR3 DNA follows: TGTGCCAGCTCTCCCGACAGGGCGAGCAATCAGCCCCAGCATTTT. The chain uses TRBV18 and TRBJ1-5; 7 bases line up with TRBD1. V shed 6 bases, J shed 1 base, and the junction held 6 bases outside the gene matches. The CDR3 is 15 amino acids. Germline CDR1 is KGHSH and CDR2 is LQKENI.